This T cell receptor (beta chain) was found in a study of CD8 T cells in Susac syndrome. Random-hexamer reverse transcription was applied to roughly 0.5 to 1 ug RNA. TCRdb fed the immunoSEQ multiplex PCR reads into MiXCR, producing one record per CDR3 protein. The sample lists roughly 150,000 distinct CDR3 sequences, approximately 93% seen once, with more than 0.2% in the top ten. V lost 6 bases, J lost 5 bases, and 6 bases stayed unmatched. This CDR3 has 13 residues. TCR beta sequences were obtained from blood CD8+ and CD4+ T cells. In the multiple sclerosis control group, patients were treatment-naive and had stable or active relapsing-remitting disease.

This TCR came from a human donor with multiple sclerosis. The chain recombines TRBV12-3 or TRBV12-4 with TRBJ2-7; TRBD1 matches at 8 bases. Sequencing was carried out using CD8+ T cells from PBMCs. The CDR3 DNA reads TGTGCCAGCAGGTGGACAGGGTCACACGAGCAGTACTTC. It is translated as CASRWTGSHEQYF.